This entry lists 22 T cell receptor beta chains sequenced from one sample in a study of persistence of HIV-infected CD4 T cells. These receptors have no known antigen. Overlapping HIV-1 Gag 15-mer peptides at about 1 ug per peptide per mL were used. CD40L/CD69 double-negative CD45RO-high memory CD4+ T cells were collected. This was the immunoSEQ version 4 assay in survey mode. TCRdb keeps only in-frame clones here, not all; method: immunoSEQ multiplex PCR. This sample yields approximately 40,000 clones, of which approximately 78% are seen a single time; over 12% belongs to the top ten. The source material was CD4+ T cells sorted from PBMCs after roughly 18-hour stimulation, sampled from a patient who received antiretroviral therapy. The receptors here all came from an adult man with HIV who was CMV-seropositive.

CDR3 region: CASSVGPTNEQYF. CDR3 bases: TGTGCCAGCAGCGTGGGCCCAACTAACGAGCAGTACTTC. The rearrangement links TRBV9 to TRBJ2-7, with D unresolved. Trimming cost V 2 bases and J 5 bases, with 11 bases left between them. CDR3 size: 13 residues. From germline, CDR1 is SGDLS and CDR2 YYNGEE.

In its sample, this clone was seen a few times. The rearrangement links TRBV6-6 to TRBJ1-4; perhaps TRBD1 as D (5 bases). The ends were cut back, 10 bases at V and 0 bases at J, with 12 bases in the middle. Germline values: CDR1 MNHNY, CDR2 SVGAGI (reference sequence). The CDR3 sequence is 14 residues long. CDR3 in amino acids: CATGGAATNEKLFF. The CDR3 coding sequence is TGTGCCACCGGCGGGGCAGCAACTAATGAAAAACTGTTTTTT.

The genes are TRBV14 and TRBJ2-7; D is undetermined. Deletions cut 0 bases from V and 7 bases from J, with 7 bases between. This CDR3 is built from 12 residues. The V gene's germline CDR1 is SGHDN and CDR2 FVKESK. The CDR3 sequence is CASSQDESEQYF. The CDR3 nucleotides read TGTGCCAGCAGCCAAGATGAGTCAGAGCAGTACTTC.

J is TRBJ2-1 and V is TRBV7-9; a possible D gene is TRBD1 (6 bases). Trimming took off 6 bases at V and 0 bases at J, with 12 bases between the two ends. This CDR3 spans 15 amino acids. Germline V CDR1 and CDR2: SEHNR, FQNEAQ (reference sequence). In DNA form, the CDR3 reads TGTGCCAGCAGTTCTCAGGGGAGCTCCTACAATGAGCAGTTCTTC. The encoded protein is CASSSQGSSYNEQFF.

Note on this clone: The same CDR3 arises from other DNA sequences in this sample as well. V is TRBV7-2 and J is TRBJ1-5, with 11 nucleotides matching TRBD1. This CDR3 has 15 amino acids. The germline gives CDR1 SGHTA, CDR2 FQGNSA. After removal of 5 bases from V and 5 bases from J, the junction contained 5 bases not matched to a gene. The chain's CDR3 is CASSPRTGGDQPQHF. CDR3 DNA: TGTGCCAGCAGCCCAAGGACAGGGGGCGATCAGCCCCAGCATTTT. Combining the CDR3 with reference TRBV7-2 and TRBJ1-5 gives the whole variable domain GAGVSQSPSNKVTEKGKDVELRCDPISGHTALYWYRQSLGQGLEFLIYFQGNSAPDKSGLPSDRFSAERTGGSVSTLTIQRTQQEDSAVYLCASSPRTGGDQPQHFGDGTRLSIL.

This chain connects TRBV6-2 or TRBV6-3 to TRBJ2-6, with 7 bases fitting TRBD1. Germline CDR1 MNHEY, CDR2 SVGEGT. The V gene end was trimmed by 4 bases and the J gene end by 0 bases; junction bases not matched to a gene: 6. The CDR3 spans 17 residues. CDR3 DNA: TGTGCCAGCAGTTCCTTCCCAGGGGGCTCTGGGGCCAACGTCCTGACTTTC. This sequence encodes CASSSFPGGSGANVLTF.

The genes are TRBV4-2 and TRBJ1-5; the match to TRBD1 covers 9 bases. The CDR3 length is 15 residues. Per germline, CDR1 LGHNA and CDR2 YNFKEQ. V was pared by 0 bases and J by 6 bases, with 3 bases of the junction left unmatched. The CDR3 nucleotides read TGTGCCAGCAGCCAAGATCCGACAGGGGGTCAGCCCCAGCATTTT. Encoded protein: CASSQDPTGGQPQHF.

The chain has TRBV7-2 and TRBJ1-3; maybe TRBD1 (5 bases). The V and J ends lost 4 bases and 0 bases respectively, with 10 bases between them. Germline assignment: CDR1 SGHTA and CDR2 FQGNSA. The CDR3 length is 15 residues. CDR3 in DNA: TGTGCCAGCAGCTCATCAGGGTTCTCTGGAAACACCATATATTTT. It codes for CASSSSGFSGNTIYF.

The gene calls are TRBV29-1 and TRBJ1-2; a possible D gene is TRBD1 (5 bases). Trimming removed 2 bases at V and 8 bases at J, with 15 bases between. In germline, CDR1 is SQVTM, CDR2 ANQGSEA. This CDR3 has 13 residues. The CDR3 DNA reads as TGCAGCGTTGAAAAAGGAGGGGCCCGGGGCTACACCTTC. Translation gives CSVEKGGARGYTF.

The CDR3 spells CASSLGFNSPLHF. CDR3 DNA: TGTGCCAGCAGCTTAGGCTTTAATTCACCCCTCCACTTT. The V call is TRBV11-3, the J call TRBJ1-6; D not certain. With 1 base removed from V and 6 bases from J, the gap between germline ends came to 4 bases. CDR1 is SGHNT and CDR2 is YENEEA in the germline V gene. This CDR3 is built from 13 residues.

The chain uses TRBV4-2 and TRBJ1-3; 8 bases are a match to TRBD1. The germline CDR1 and CDR2 sequences are LGHNA and YNFKEQ. The CDR3 contains 16 residues. After removal of 5 bases from V and 5 bases from J, the junction contained 11 bases not matched to a gene. In nucleotides, the CDR3 is TGTGCCAGCAGCTTACAAATCCGGGACAGGCGAAACACCATATATTTT. Protein: CASSLQIRDRRNTIYF.

The chain links TRBV7-3 to TRBJ2-5; D call uncertain. This CDR3 region has 13 residues. With 5 bases removed from V and 2 bases from J, the gap between germline ends came to 9 bases. Germline CDR1 SGHTA, CDR2 FQGTGA. The CDR3 nucleotides read TGTGCCAGCAGCCCTCATGCACAAGAGACCCAGTACTTC. It encodes CASSPHAQETQYF. Full variable domain (rest looked up from reference TRBV7-3 and TRBJ2-5): GAGVSQTPSNKVTEKGKYVELRCDPISGHTALYWYRQSLGQGPEFLIYFQGTGAADDSGLPNDRFFAVRPEGSVSTLKIQRTERGDSAVYLCASSPHAQETQYFGPGTRLLVL.

This clone was detected only a few times. The chain is built from TRBV28 and TRBJ1-2; D call uncertain. CDR3 size: 12 residues. Trimming removed 6 bases at V and 5 bases at J, with 10 bases between. The germline V gene has CDR1 MDHEN and CDR2 SYDVKM. The CDR3 region is CASSRAEYGYTF. CDR3 bases: TGTGCCAGCAGCCGGGCGGAGTATGGCTACACCTTC.

This sequence joins TRBV5-1 and TRBJ2-1, with 10 bases aligning to TRBD1. This CDR3 has 16 residues. The V gene's germline CDR1 is SGHRS and CDR2 YFSETQ. The V gene end was trimmed by 2 bases and the J gene end by 6 bases; junction bases not matched to a gene: 8. The CDR3 region is CASSFRQGALPNEQFF. The CDR3 DNA reads as TGCGCCAGCAGCTTCCGACAGGGGGCTCTTCCCAATGAGCAGTTCTTC. Using reference TRBV5-1 and TRBJ2-1 for the parts outside the CDR3, the full variable domain is KAGVTQTPRYLIKTRGQQVTLSCSPISGHRSVSWYQQTPGQGLQFLFEYFSETQRNKGNFPGRFSGRQFSNSRSEMNVSTLELGDSALYLCASSFRQGALPNEQFFGPGTRLTVL.

This clone appeared a single time. The rearrangement uses TRBV12-3 or TRBV12-4 and TRBJ1-3; D remains ambiguous. The CDR3 sequence is 12 residues long. V lost 2 bases to trimming and J lost 2 bases, with 1 base between them. The CDR3 reads CASSLTGNTIYF. The CDR3 region has the DNA TGTGCCAGCAGTTTAACTGGAAACACCATATATTTT.

The rearrangement uses TRBV5-1 and TRBJ2-7; 9 bases fit TRBD1. Germline CDR1 is SGHRS and CDR2 is YFSETQ. V shed 3 bases, J shed 0 bases, and the junction held 4 bases outside the gene matches. The CDR3 spans 15 residues. CDR3 nucleotides: TGCGCCAGCAGCTGGACAGGGGTAAGCTCCTACGAGCAGTACTTC. Protein product: CASSWTGVSSYEQYF.

The rearrangement links TRBV10-2 to TRBJ1-4; D ambiguous. Trimming took off 4 bases at V and 0 bases at J, with 12 bases between the two ends. Per the germline V gene, CDR1 is WSHSY and CDR2 is SAAADI. The CDR3 has 16 residues. The CDR3 DNA follows: TGCGCCAGCAGTGTAATGGGCTTTGCAACTAATGAAAAACTGTTTTTT. Protein sequence: CASSVMGFATNEKLFF.

The gene calls are TRBV13 and TRBJ1-1; 8 bases match TRBD1. The V gene end was trimmed by 6 bases and the J gene end by 1 base; junction bases not matched to a gene: 1. CDR3 size: 13 residues. Germline CDR1 reads PRHDT; CDR2 reads FYEKMQ (reference sequence). Written as DNA, the CDR3 is TGTGCCAGCAGAGGACAGGGGAACACTGAAGCTTTCTTT. As protein: CASRGQGNTEAFF.

V gene TRBV5-4 combines with J gene TRBJ1-3, with unresolved D. The V end was cut by 4 bases, the J end by 3 bases, with 11 bases between. The CDR3 contains 14 residues. The germline V gene encodes CDR1 SGHNT and CDR2 YYREEE (reference sequence). The CDR3 bases are TGTGCCAGCAGCGCGGAGGCAGTTGGAAACACCATATATTTT. It yields the protein CASSAEAVGNTIYF.

The genes are TRBV11-2 and TRBJ1-6; 7 bases agree with TRBD1. Per the germline V gene, CDR1 is SGHAT and CDR2 is FQNNGV. The V and J ends lost 10 bases and 5 bases, in that order; junction bases with no gene match: 8. The length of the CDR3 is 14 residues. This chain's CDR3 is CATGGTAHNSPLHF. The CDR3 DNA sequence: TGTGCCACGGGGGGGACAGCACATAATTCACCCCTCCACTTT.

This clone was observed a single time. The chain couples TRBV5-6 to TRBJ1-3; TRBD1 agrees at 7 bases. Losses at the gene ends were 5 bases for V and 1 base for J; bases not matched to a gene: 12. This CDR3 has 17 amino acids. Germline CDR1 reads SGHDT; CDR2 reads YYEEEE. The CDR3 bases are TGTGCCAGCAGTTACAGGGGTGGTAGAAGGTCTGGAAACACCATATATTTT. Translated: CASSYRGGRRSGNTIYF.

For the CDR3, the DNA is TGCAGTGCTAGTCAGGAGGAAGCTTTCTTT. Amino acid sequence: CSASQEEAFF. The rearrangement joins TRBV20-1 to TRBJ1-1, with no clear D. V was clipped by 3 bases and J by 8 bases, with 7 bases between them. CDR1 DFQATT and CDR2 SNEGSKA come from the germline V gene (reference sequence). This CDR3 region has 10 residues.